The clone carrying this TCR beta chain was seen only a few times. Antigen: not known. The sample belongs to a study of human T cells and chemical hapten exposure. Looking at the study overall: Weekly scalp doses of diphenylcyclopropenone were given to patients during the approximately 23-week study.

This CDR3 contains 16 residues. The V segment lost 6 bases and the J segment 5 bases; nucleotides outside the gene matches: 10. Germline loops: CDR1 MNHEY, CDR2 SVGEGT. Study findings and constraints: Against controls, expanded TCRs gave rise to significantly more large CDR3 similarity clusters. Counts of TCRs expanded at PT1 correlated positively with patch test score.

Each CDR3 protein is one row after TCRdb ran MiXCR on the RACE reads. The sample shows about 140,000 distinct CDR3 sequences, about 10% of them seen only once. Time point specified: patch test 2, 6 weeks after DPC sensitization. Noted treatment: therapeutic diphenylcyclopropenone sensitization with weekly scalp DPC. V is TRBV6-2 or TRBV6-3 and J is TRBJ2-2, with 9 nucleotides matching TRBD2. The sample here was whole blood, taken in connection with sensitization to the hapten diphenylcyclopropenone (DPC). The sequence derives from a woman in her forties or fifties with alopecia areata. Some clones in this sample may be carry-over from other donors' samples. Written as DNA, the CDR3 is TGTGCCAGCAGGAATAGCGGGAGTGGGGTTACCGGGGAGCTGTTTTTT. Translated: CASRNSGSGVTGELFF.